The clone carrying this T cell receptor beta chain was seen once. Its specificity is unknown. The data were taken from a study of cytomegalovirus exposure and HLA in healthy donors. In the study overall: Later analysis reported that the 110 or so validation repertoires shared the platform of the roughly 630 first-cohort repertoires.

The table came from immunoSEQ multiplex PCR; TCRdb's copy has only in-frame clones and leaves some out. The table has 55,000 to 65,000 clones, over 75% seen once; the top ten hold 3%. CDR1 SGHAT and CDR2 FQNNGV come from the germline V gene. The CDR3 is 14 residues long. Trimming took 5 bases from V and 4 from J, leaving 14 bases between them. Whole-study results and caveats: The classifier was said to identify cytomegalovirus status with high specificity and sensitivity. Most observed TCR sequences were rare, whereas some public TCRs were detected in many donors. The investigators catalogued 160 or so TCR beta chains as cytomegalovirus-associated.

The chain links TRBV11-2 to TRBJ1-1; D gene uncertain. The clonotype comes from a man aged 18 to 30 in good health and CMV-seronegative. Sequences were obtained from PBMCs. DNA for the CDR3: TGTGCCAGCAGCCCGTCCGAGGGTAGCACTGAAGCTTTCTTT. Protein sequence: CASSPSEGSTEAFF.